The rows below give T cell receptor beta chains drawn from one sample of a study of beta chain features in type 1 diabetes. Measured with immunoSEQ multiplex PCR; TCRdb has only the in-frame clones, and not every one. The sample lists around 170,000 clones, roughly 9% seen once, with under 0.75% in the top ten. Sequencing was performed on central memory CD4+ T cells from blood. These receptors originate from a woman in her twenties or thirties with type 1 diabetes. CDR3s include the opening cysteine and the closing phenylalanine or tryptophan. The D gene is left open where the match is weak. Rows give clone size only sometimes, using once, few, many, or a class for an expanded clone.

v_call	j_call	d_call	clone_size	cdr3_aa	cdr3_nt
TRBV28	TRBJ2-5	NA	few	CASSLFPVQETQYF	TGTGCCAGCAGCTTATTTCCAGTCCAAGAGACCCAGTACTTC
TRBV5-1	TRBJ2-7	NA	NA	CASNNLGHNAYEQYF	TGCGCCAGCAACAACTTGGGGCACAACGCCTACGAGCAGTACTTC
TRBV29-1	TRBJ2-5	NA	NA	CSVGSGARETQYF	TGCAGCGTTGGGAGCGGAGCGAGAGAGACCCAGTACTTC
TRBV25-1	TRBJ2-5	NA	NA	CASGGNQETQYF	TGTGCCAGCGGGGGGAACCAAGAGACCCAGTACTTC
TRBV5-4	TRBJ2-7	TRBD2	few	CASSLEVAGGPQYF	TGTGCCAGCAGCTTGGAAGTAGCGGGAGGTCCACAGTACTTC
TRBV7-9	TRBJ1-2	NA	NA	CASSPMGEGYGYTF	TGTGCCAGCAGCCCTATGGGGGAGGGCTATGGCTACACCTTC
TRBV27	TRBJ2-5	TRBD1	NA	CASKKTGQETQYF	TGTGCCAGCAAAAAGACAGGGCAAGAGACCCAGTACTTC
TRBV11-2	TRBJ2-5	TRBD2	NA	CASSASSGRETQYF	TGTGCCAGCAGCGCCTCTAGCGGGAGGGAGACCCAGTACTTC
TRBV29-1	TRBJ1-5	NA	few	CSVSGTDSNQPQHF	TGCAGCGTTTCAGGAACTGATAGCAATCAGCCCCAGCATTTT
TRBV5-6	TRBJ2-5	NA	few	CASSPRGKQTQYF	TGTGCCAGCAGCCCTAGAGGTAAACAGACCCAGTACTTC
TRBV29-1	TRBJ2-2	NA	NA	CSVEGRRGGELFF	TGCAGCGTTGAAGGGCGGAGGGGCGGGGAGCTGTTTTTT
TRBV28	TRBJ1-5	NA	NA	CASSLWREPSNQPQHF	TGTGCCAGCAGTTTATGGCGGGAACCGAGCAATCAGCCCCAGCATTTT
TRBV6-5	TRBJ1-2	NA	many	CASVGRTENYGYTF	TGTGCCAGCGTGGGGAGGACGGAGAACTATGGCTACACCTTC
TRBV27	TRBJ1-1	NA	NA	CASSFSTQGEAFF	TGTGCCAGCAGTTTCTCTACGCAGGGAGAAGCTTTCTTT
TRBV5-1	TRBJ1-2	TRBD1	NA	CASSEGPTTGDGYTF	TGCGCCAGCAGCGAGGGACCCACGACAGGGGATGGCTACACCTTC
TRBV7-2	TRBJ1-5	NA	few	CASSLGGGNQPQHF	TGTGCCAGCAGCTTGGGAGGGGGCAATCAGCCCCAGCATTTT
TRBV9	TRBJ2-3	NA	few	CASSPAGTSSTDTQYF	TGTGCCAGCAGCCCTGCGGGGACCTCTAGCACAGATACGCAGTATTTT